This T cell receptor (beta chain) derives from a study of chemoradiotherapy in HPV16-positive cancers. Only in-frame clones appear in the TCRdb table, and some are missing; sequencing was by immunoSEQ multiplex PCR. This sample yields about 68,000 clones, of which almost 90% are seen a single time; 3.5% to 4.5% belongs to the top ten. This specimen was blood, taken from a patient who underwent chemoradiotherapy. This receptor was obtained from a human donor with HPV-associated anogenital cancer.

For the CDR3, the DNA is TGTGCCAGCAGCTTGGAAGTGACAGGGTCAAATCAGCCCCAGCATTTT. This sequence encodes CASSLEVTGSNQPQHF. The J gene is TRBJ1-5, the V gene TRBV5-5, with 7 bases identical to TRBD1. Germline CDR1 is SGHKS and CDR2 is YYEKEE (reference sequence). V shed 0 bases, J shed 4 bases, and the junction held 7 bases outside the gene matches. This CDR3 contains 16 residues.